Shown below are 27 T cell receptor beta chains from a single sample sequenced in a study of blood T cell repertoires in COVID-19. TCRdb's copy holds only in-frame clones and misses some; the assay was immunoSEQ multiplex PCR. In the table there are approximately 200,000 clones, roughly four fifths of which are singletons. Sequencing was carried out using PBMCs or T cells enriched from blood (not recorded which). Receptor source: a man in his forties who had recovered from COVID-19.

In this sample, this clone turned up a few times. The chain employs TRBV30 and TRBJ2-1, with 10 bases aligning to TRBD2. V dropped 2 bases and J dropped 12; count of bases not matched to a gene: 7. The CDR3 has 13 amino acids. The V gene's germline CDR1 is GTSNPN and CDR2 SVGIG (reference sequence). CDR3 nucleotides: TGTGCCTGGAGTATAGTGGTAGCGGGAGGGCAGTTCTTC. Protein: CAWSIVVAGGQFF.

This clone was seen many times. This chain joins TRBV7-9 and TRBJ2-1, with 7 positions matching TRBD2. Germline loops: CDR1 SEHNR, CDR2 FQNEAQ (reference sequence). CDR3 length: 16 amino acids. V gave up 2 bases and J gave up 2 bases; unmatched junction bases: 6. For the CDR3, the DNA is TGTGCCAGCAGCTTATCCTTAGCGGGTACCTACAATGAGCAGTTCTTC. As protein: CASSLSLAGTYNEQFF.

This chain links TRBV4-2 with TRBJ2-3; D perhaps matches TRBD2 (6 bases). The germline V and J ends were trimmed by 3 bases and 2 bases, with 9 bases remaining between them. Germline CDR1 is LGHNA and CDR2 is YNFKEQ. The CDR3 is 14 residues long. In DNA, the CDR3 is TGTGCCAGCAGCCAGGCGGACTACACAGATACGCAGTATTTT. Translated: CASSQADYTDTQYF.

V usage is TRBV10-2 and J usage is TRBJ2-1; 9 bases map to TRBD2. The CDR3 is 15 amino acids. V was pared by 6 bases and J by 2 bases, with 5 bases of the junction left unmatched. Germline CDR1 is WSHSY and CDR2 is SAAADI. CDR3 sequence (DNA): TGCGCCAGCAGCCTTAGCGGGAGCCCCTACAATGAGCAGTTCTTC. Amino acid sequence: CASSLSGSPYNEQFF.

The chain couples TRBV1 to TRBJ2-7; the tabulated D call, TRBD2, remains unverified against the DNA. TRBV1 constitutes a pseudogene. The CDR3 totals 18 residues. In DNA form, the CDR3 reads TGCACCAGCAGCCAACAACGTAGCGGGAGTGTTCCGACCTACGAGCAGTACTTC. It yields the protein CTSSQQRSGSVPTYEQYF.

This chain joins TRBV6-2 or TRBV6-3 and TRBJ1-3; 7 bases are shared with TRBD1. Germline-derived CDR1 and CDR2 are MNHEY and SVGEGT. The CDR3 runs to 14 residues. After removal of 6 bases from V and 4 bases from J, the junction contained 6 bases not matched to a gene. CDR3 in amino acids: CASSLQGDGNTIYF. The CDR3 DNA is TGTGCCAGCAGCCTCCAGGGGGACGGAAACACCATATATTTT.

In this sample, this clone turned up a few times. This chain links TRBV5-4 with TRBJ2-2, with 7 bases fitting TRBD1. The CDR3 runs to 15 residues. V trimming: 5 bases; J trimming: 0 bases; junction bases outside the gene matches: 4. Germline CDR1 reads SGHNT; CDR2 reads YYREEE (reference sequence). CDR3 amino acids: CASRGTAANTGELFF. The CDR3 DNA reads TGTGCCAGCAGGGGGACAGCCGCGAACACCGGGGAGCTGTTTTTT. Full variable domain (outside the CDR3, taken from reference TRBV5-4 and TRBJ2-2): ETGVTQSPTHLIKTRGQQVTLRCSSQSGHNTVSWYQQALGQGPQFIFQYYREEENGRGNFPPRFSGLQFPNYSSELNVNALELDDSALYLCASRGTAANTGELFFGEGSRLTVL.

The J gene is TRBJ1-5, the V gene TRBV30, with 8 bases identical to TRBD1. Germline V gives CDR1 GTSNPN, CDR2 SVGIG (reference sequence). The V gene end was trimmed by 1 base and the J gene end by 7 bases; junction bases not matched to a gene: 15. The CDR3 is made up of 17 amino acids. The DNA of the CDR3 is TGTGCCTGGAGTGCTCCTCGGACAGGGAGGGCGAGACAGCCCCAGCATTTT. Protein sequence: CAWSAPRTGRARQPQHF.

This chain's CDR3 is CASGLQGHEQFF. CDR3 coding DNA: TGTGCTAGTGGTTTGCAGGGGCATGAGCAGTTCTTC. The chain joins TRBV12-5 to TRBJ2-1; D perhaps matches TRBD1 (6 bases). This CDR3 comprises 12 residues. CDR1 and CDR2 from the germline V gene are LGHNT and FRNRAP. The V and J ends lost 2 bases and 8 bases respectively, with 7 bases between them.

Concerning this clone: Other nucleotide sequences in the sample specify the same CDR3. V and J are TRBV5-1 and TRBJ1-6; no firm D call. V gave up 0 bases and J gave up 0 bases, with 7 bases separating them. Germline CDR1 and CDR2: SGHRS and YFSETQ. This CDR3 contains 16 residues. The CDR3 sequence: CASSLAPSSYNSPLHF. The CDR3 DNA follows: TGCGCCAGCAGCTTGGCCCCGAGCTCCTATAATTCACCCCTCCACTTT.

The gene calls are TRBV11-3 and TRBJ2-1; maybe TRBD2 (6 bases). V lost 0 bases, J lost 5 bases, and 8 bases lay in between. The CDR3 has 14 amino acids. Germline values: CDR1 SGHNT, CDR2 YENEEA. As DNA, the CDR3 is TGTGCCAGCAGCTTAGAGGGACTCAACAATGAGCAGTTCTTC. It encodes CASSLEGLNNEQFF.

This rearrangement joins TRBV5-4 to TRBJ1-1; 7 positions match TRBD1. Per the germline V gene, CDR1 is SGHNT and CDR2 is YYREEE (reference sequence). Unmatched junction bases numbered 7, after V lost 0 bases and J lost 5 bases. The CDR3 covers 15 residues. In DNA form, the CDR3 reads TGTGCCAGCAGCTTGGGGCCGAAGGGGGCAACTGAAGCTTTCTTT. Residues: CASSLGPKGATEAFF.

This clone was seen only a few times. The chain links TRBV18 to TRBJ1-1; 7 nucleotides line up with TRBD1. The CDR3 totals 18 residues. Germline V gene lookup returns CDR1 KGHSH and CDR2 LQKENI. V was clipped by 1 base and J by 2 bases; unmatched bases: 13. The CDR3 protein is CASSPRERNRGSNTEAFF. CDR3 coding DNA: TGTGCCAGCTCACCACGTGAACGGAACAGGGGTTCAAACACTGAAGCTTTCTTT.

The chain carries TRBV29-1 and TRBJ2-3; D remains unclear. This CDR3 comprises 10 residues. V was pared by 8 bases and J by 2 bases, with 5 bases between. Germline V CDR1 and CDR2: SQVTM, ANQGSEA. CDR3 coding DNA: TGCAGCAGCAACACAGATACGCAGTATTTT. Translated: CSSNTDTQYF.

This clone came up once. The genes are TRBV27 and TRBJ2-3; TRBD2 is a possible D gene (6 bases). Germline lookup yields CDR1 MNHEY and CDR2 SMNVEV (reference sequence). The CDR3 sequence is 19 residues long. Trimming shortened V by 1 base and J by 1 base, and 21 bases separated the two germline ends. CDR3 amino acids: CASSLFFSGSIPGTDTQYF. The CDR3 region has the DNA TGTGCCAGCAGTTTATTTTTTAGCGGAAGCATCCCGGGCACAGATACGCAGTATTTT.

This clone has only a few counts. The chain combines TRBV2 with TRBJ2-7, with D unresolved. V was clipped by 4 bases and J by 1 base, with 8 bases between them. This CDR3 contains 13 residues. The germline CDR1 and CDR2 sequences are SNHLY and FYNNEI. Written as DNA, the CDR3 is TGTGCCAGCAGTGGCCCACAGTCCTACGAGCAGTACGTC. Translated: CASSGPQSYEQYV.

The chain is built from TRBV14 and TRBJ1-1; D gene ambiguous. CDR1 is SGHDN, CDR2 FVKESK, per germline. The V end lost 0 bases, the J end lost 12 bases, and 8 bases lay between the germline ends. This CDR3 region has 11 residues. The CDR3 DNA is TGTGCCAGCAGCCAAGACTCCCTTACTTTCTTT. This sequence encodes CASSQDSLTFF.

This sequence joins TRBV5-6 and TRBJ2-7, with 9 bases lining up with TRBD2. Losses at the gene ends were 4 bases for V and 3 bases for J; bases not matched to a gene: 14. This CDR3 contains 17 residues. The germline CDR1 and CDR2 sequences are SGHDT and YYEEEE. For the CDR3, the DNA is TGTGCCAGCAGCCCCTCACCCCCACTAGCGGGCTACTACGAGCAGTACGTC. Translated: CASSPSPPLAGYYEQYV.

The J gene is TRBJ2-1, the V gene TRBV18; 10 bases align to TRBD1. Germline-derived CDR1 and CDR2 are KGHSH and LQKENI. There are 14 residues in the CDR3. J gave up 14 bases and V 5 bases, and 12 bases lay outside the gene matches. CDR3 residues: CASSTGYPGTGEFF. The CDR3 DNA is TGTGCCAGCTCAACCGGATACCCAGGGACAGGGGAGTTCTTC.

The J gene is TRBJ2-7, the V gene TRBV5-5, with 11 bases identical to TRBD2. Germline CDR1 is SGHKS and CDR2 is YYEKEE (reference sequence). V shed 2 bases, J shed 2 bases, and the junction held 3 bases outside the gene matches. The CDR3 covers 15 residues. The CDR3 nucleotides are TGTGCCAGCAGCTTTCTAGCGGGAGGCCCCTACGAGCAGTACTTC. Its translation: CASSFLAGGPYEQYF.

The CDR3 sequence: CASSLIGLGDLLEAFF. In nucleotides, the CDR3 is TGTGCCAGCAGCTTAATTGGCCTGGGAGACTTACTTGAAGCTTTCTTT. The chain joins TRBV7-3 to TRBJ1-1; no definite D call. CDR1 and CDR2 (germline): SGHTA, FQGTGA. Trimming left V 1 base short and J 7 bases short, with 19 bases between. This CDR3 region has 16 residues.

The chain is built from TRBV7-8 and TRBJ2-1; 7 nucleotides agree with TRBD2. CDR1 and CDR2 from the germline V gene are SGHVS and FQNEAQ. This CDR3 contains 15 residues. With V trimmed by 4 bases and J by 9 bases, 12 bases remained unmatched. In DNA form, the CDR3 reads TGTGCCAGCAGCTACGGGGGGAGGGCCGTGGGTGAGCAGTTCTTC. As protein: CASSYGGRAVGEQFF.

CDR3 residues: CASNRVYSYNSPLHF. The CDR3 DNA reads TGTGCCAGCAACAGGGTATACTCGTATAATTCACCCCTCCACTTT. This chain joins TRBV11-2 and TRBJ1-6, with TRBD1 as a possible D gene (6 bases). Per germline, CDR1 SGHAT and CDR2 FQNNGV. V dropped 7 bases and J dropped 4 bases, with 14 bases sitting between them. This CDR3 is 15 amino acids long.

V and J are TRBV18 and TRBJ2-4; TRBD1 matches 8 bases. CDR3 length equals 14 residues. Germline values: CDR1 KGHSH, CDR2 LQKENI. V gave up 3 bases and J gave up 6 bases; unmatched junction bases: 4. This CDR3 reads CASSPTTGANIQYF. The CDR3 DNA follows: TGTGCCAGCTCACCTACGACAGGGGCAAACATTCAGTACTTC.

The gene calls are TRBV12-3 or TRBV12-4 and TRBJ2-3, with a weak D call TRBD2 (6 bases). V was pared by 6 bases and J by 6 bases, with 10 bases between. This CDR3 comprises 12 residues. CDR3 loop: CASSLRGDTQYF. CDR3 DNA sequence: TGTGCCAGCAGCCTGCGGGGCGATACGCAGTATTTT.

CDR3 in DNA: TGTGCCAGCAGACAACAGGGAGGCTACACCTTC. Translating gives CASRQQGGYTF. This rearrangement joins TRBV6-5 to TRBJ1-2; D is perhaps TRBD1 (6 bases). V was trimmed by 6 bases and J by 8 bases, leaving 10 bases between them. Germline V CDR1 and CDR2: MNHEY, SVGAGI. CDR3 length: 11 amino acids.

The V call is TRBV3-1 (or the pseudogene TRBV3-2), the J call TRBJ1-2; TRBD1 is a possible D gene (5 bases). The germline gives CDR1 LGHDT, CDR2 YNNKEL (reference sequence). The V end was cut by 4 bases, the J end by 4 bases, with 16 bases between. CDR3 length: 15 residues. The CDR3 spells CASSPGWGGSYGYTF. CDR3 bases: TGTGCCAGCAGCCCCGGGTGGGGGGGAAGCTATGGCTACACCTTC.